The T cell receptor (beta chain) under discussion was sequenced for a study of T cells in Graves' hyperthyroidism and ophthalmopathy. Study-level points and caveats: In the blood, most expanded thyroid clonotypes above 0.001 appeared as well.

Note on this clonotype: Its antigen is currently unknown.

Amplification of TCR beta CDR3 regions was performed using RNA transcripts as template. TCR CDR3 regions were first amplified by RT-PCR with HTBI primers. TCRdb fed the multiplex PCR reads into MiXCR, producing one record per CDR3 protein. There are roughly 250,000 distinct CDR3 sequences in the sample; about 20% occur only once, and around 65% lies in the top ten. CDR1 LNHNV and CDR2 YYDKDF come from the germline V gene (reference sequence). Trimming left V 0 bases short and J 8 bases short, with 8 bases between. The CDR3 spans 13 residues. Clinical symptoms, serum thyroxine and TRAb, thyroid ultrasound and orbital computed tomography together formed the diagnostic basis. Fresh 10 ml peripheral blood yielded PBMCs.

This TCR was recovered from a young man with Graves' ophthalmopathy. The sample taken for sequencing was blood. The gene calls are TRBV15 and TRBJ1-5; D remains ambiguous. The CDR3 region is CATSRDAGEPQHF. As DNA, the CDR3 is TGTGCCACCAGCAGAGACGCCGGGGAGCCCCAGCATTTT. Supplemented by reference TRBV15 and TRBJ1-5, the full variable domain reads DAMVIQNPRYQVTQFGKPVTLSCSQTLNHNVMYWYQQKSSQAPKLLFHYYDKDFNNEADTPDNFQSRRPNTSFCFLDIRSPGLGDTAMYLCATSRDAGEPQHFGDGTRLSIL.